The present T cell receptor (beta chain) was sequenced within a study of T cell responses to AZD1222 COVID-19 vaccine. Study observations and caveats: Across spike, vaccine-associated CD4 TCRs were found, dominant at 160-218 and 743-854. Unmutated regions of variants are reportedly targeted by nearly half of spike-specific TCRs. Researchers took repertoire samples only after the peak T cell response had come.

The method was immunoSEQ multiplex PCR; TCRdb's version includes in-frame clones alone and lacks a portion of them. The table lists some 130,000 clones, 85% to 95% of them singletons, with 6.5% to 8.5% in the top ten. A remark on this clone: Its antigen remains unknown.

Germline assignment: CDR1 SGHTA and CDR2 FQGNSA. Between the trimmed V and J ends, which lost 1 base and 6 bases, there was a span of 6 bases. This CDR3 is built from 13 residues. Combined were second doses at about 4 or about 12 weeks. This receptor was obtained from an adult who received the AZD1222 COVID-19 vaccine. The specimen was peripheral blood, collected 28 days after the second AZD1222 dose. The rearrangement uses TRBV7-2 and TRBJ2-2; no firm D call. CDR3 amino acids: CASSLGVAGELFF. DNA for the CDR3: TGTGCCAGCAGCTTAGGCGTGGCCGGGGAGCTGTTTTTT.